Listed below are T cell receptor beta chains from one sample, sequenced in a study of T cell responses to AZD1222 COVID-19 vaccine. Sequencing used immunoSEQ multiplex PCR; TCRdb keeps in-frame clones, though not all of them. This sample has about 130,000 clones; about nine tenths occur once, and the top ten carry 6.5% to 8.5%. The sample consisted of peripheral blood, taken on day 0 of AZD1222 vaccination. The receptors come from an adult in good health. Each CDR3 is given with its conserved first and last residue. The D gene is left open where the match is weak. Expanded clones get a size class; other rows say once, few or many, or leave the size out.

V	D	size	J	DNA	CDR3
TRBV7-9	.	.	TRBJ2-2	TGTGCCAGCAGCTCTAATAAGAACACCGGGGAGCTGTTTTTT	CASSSNKNTGELFF
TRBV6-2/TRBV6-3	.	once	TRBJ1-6	TGTGCCAGCAGTTACTCAGGACGGAAAAGCTCCTATAATTCACCCCTCCACTTT	CASSYSGRKSSYNSPLHF
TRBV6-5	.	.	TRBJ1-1	TGTGCCAGCAGTTACAGGACAGCAGCCACTGAAGCTTTCTTT	CASSYRTAATEAFF
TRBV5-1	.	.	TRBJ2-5	TGCGCCAGCAGCCCAACCTCGAGGGGGTGGGAGACCCAGTACTTC	CASSPTSRGWETQYF
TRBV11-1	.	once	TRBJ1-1	TGTGCCAGCAGCTCAGTCCCGGGGCTGACGAACACTGAAGCTTTCTTT	CASSSVPGLTNTEAFF
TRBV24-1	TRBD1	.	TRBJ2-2	TGTGCCACCAGTGACTTCGGGACAGGGGGCTCCGGGGAGCTGTTTTTT	CATSDFGTGGSGELFF
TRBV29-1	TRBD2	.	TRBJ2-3	TGCAGCGCCCGAGGCGGACTAGACAACACAGATACGCAGTATTTT	CSARGGLDNTDTQYF
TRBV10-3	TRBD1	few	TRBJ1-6	TGTGCCATCAGTGCGACAGGGGGCGGGAATTCACCCCTCCACTTT	CAISATGGGNSPLHF
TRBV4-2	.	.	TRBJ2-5	TGTGCCAGCAGCCCGACGGAGGCAGTTTTTTACTTC	CASSPTEAVFYF
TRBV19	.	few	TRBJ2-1	TGTGCCAGTAGTAGTTCTAGGTCCAGCACCCGGGATAATGAGCAGTTCTTC	CASSSSRSSTRDNEQFF
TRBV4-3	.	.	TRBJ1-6	TGCGCCAGCGGTACTACAGGTTTCTCACCCCTCCACTTT	CASGTTGFSPLHF
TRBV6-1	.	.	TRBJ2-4	TGTGCCAGCAGTGAATTGGGGGGCATTCAGTACTTC	CASSELGGIQYF
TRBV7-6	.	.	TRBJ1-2	TGTGCCAGCAGCTTAGGTAAGGCAGCAGTTAAAGGAGATGGCTACACCTTC	CASSLGKAAVKGDGYTF
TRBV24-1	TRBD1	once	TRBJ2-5	TGTGCCACCAGTGATCAGGGGGCGCGAGGGGAGACCCAGTACTTC	CATSDQGARGETQYF
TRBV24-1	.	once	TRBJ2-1	TGTGCCACCAGTGATACCCATAGCTCCTACAATGAGCAGTTCTTC	CATSDTHSSYNEQFF
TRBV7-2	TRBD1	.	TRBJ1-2	TGTGCCAGCAGCTTAGCCGCGGGACAGGGGGCGGGCTACACCTTC	CASSLAAGQGAGYTF
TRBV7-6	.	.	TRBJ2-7	TGTGCCAGCAGCTTAGAAGGGGCGTACGAGCAGTACTTC	CASSLEGAYEQYF
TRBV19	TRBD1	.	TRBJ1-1	TGTGCCAGTAGCCAGGACAGGATTGGAGCTTTCTTT	CASSQDRIGAFF
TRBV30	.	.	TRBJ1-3	TGTGCCTGGACCCGGGGGGGCTCTGGAAACACCATATATTTT	CAWTRGGSGNTIYF
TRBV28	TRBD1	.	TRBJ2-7	TGTGCCAGCAGTACACTCAGGACAGGGGTCGACGAGCAGTACTTC	CASSTLRTGVDEQYF
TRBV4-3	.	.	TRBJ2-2	TGCGCCAGCAGCCAAGTCAAGGCTCGTGGCGGGGAGCTGTTTTTT	CASSQVKARGGELFF
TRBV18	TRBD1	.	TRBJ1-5	TGTGCCAGCTCACTCCGGGACAGGGGATATAGCAATCAGCCCCAGCATTTT	CASSLRDRGYSNQPQHF
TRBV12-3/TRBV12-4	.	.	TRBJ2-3	TGTGCCAGCAGTTTGTCAGATACGCAGTATTTT	CASSLSDTQYF
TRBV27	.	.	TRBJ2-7	TGTGCCAGCAGAGTATTCGGGGCCGCCTACGAGCAGTACTTC	CASRVFGAAYEQYF
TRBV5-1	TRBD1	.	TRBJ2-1	TGCGCCAGCAGCGTCGACAGGGGCCAGAATGAGCAGTTCTTC	CASSVDRGQNEQFF
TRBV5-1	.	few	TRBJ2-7	TGCGCCAGCACGGAGGGGGAGAGACCCTACGAGCAGTACTTC	CASTEGERPYEQYF
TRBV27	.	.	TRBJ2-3	TGTGCCAGCAACCCGGGGAGCTCGGCAGATACGCAGTATTTT	CASNPGSSADTQYF
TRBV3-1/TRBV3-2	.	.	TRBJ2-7	TGTGCCAGCAGCCCCGGAGGGTACGAGCAGTACTTC	CASSPGGYEQYF